Listed below are T cell receptor beta chains from one sample, sequenced in a study of cytomegalovirus exposure and HLA in healthy donors. Sequencing used immunoSEQ multiplex PCR; TCRdb keeps in-frame clones, though not all of them. This sample has under 170,000 clones, with 79% found just once. The sample was PBMCs. The receptors originated from a man aged 50-60 years in good health and CMV-seropositive. CDR3s include the opening cysteine and the closing phenylalanine or tryptophan. The D gene is left open where the match is weak. Size is stated for part of the rows, as once, few or many counts, or as a class when the clone is expanded.

TRBJ1-2 TRBV5-5 TRBD1 NA TGTGCCAGCAGCTCGACAACTAGGGACAGCGATGGCTACACCTTC CASSSTTRDSDGYTF
TRBJ2-3 TRBV5-1 NA NA TGCGCCAGCAGCCCCTGGTTGGAGGGCATGGATACGCAGTATTTT CASSPWLEGMDTQYF
TRBJ2-7 TRBV6-5 NA NA TGTGCCAGCACCACGGGAACTAGCCACGAGCAGTACTTC CASTTGTSHEQYF
TRBJ1-2 TRBV19 TRBD1 NA TGTGCCACCATGATACCGGGACAGGGGATCAATGGCTACACCTTC CATMIPGQGINGYTF
TRBJ2-5 TRBV2 TRBD1 NA TGTGCCAGCGGAAGGGACAGGGGGCGGGAGACCCAGTACTTC CASGRDRGRETQYF
TRBJ1-2 TRBV30 TRBD1 NA TGTGCCTGGAGTCCCGGATTAGGGGGCGTTTATGGCTACACCTTC CAWSPGLGGVYGYTF
TRBJ2-1 TRBV9 TRBD2 NA TGTGCCAGCAGCGTGGTGGCGGGCAGCGGGAGCTACAATGAGCAGTTCTTC CASSVVAGSGSYNEQFF
TRBJ2-3 TRBV5-4 TRBD1 NA TGTGCCAGCAGCTCCCGGACAGGGGCCCCAGATACGCAGTATTTT CASSSRTGAPDTQYF
TRBJ2-7 TRBV2 NA once TGTGCCAGCAGTGAGGTACGGGTTGGCTCCTACGAGCAGTACTTC CASSEVRVGSYEQYF
TRBJ2-2 TRBV10-2 NA NA TGCGCCAGCAGTGAGTCCCTTTCCGGGGAGCTGTTTTTT CASSESLSGELFF
TRBJ1-1 TRBV28 NA NA TGTGCCGGCAGTTTATTCCCGGGCGGGGACACTGAAGCTTTCTTT CAGSLFPGGDTEAFF
TRBJ2-7 TRBV7-6 TRBD1 NA TGTGCCAGCAGCTCGGACAGGAGCTCCTACGAGCAGTACTTC CASSSDRSSYEQYF
TRBJ1-1 TRBV14 NA NA TGTGCCAGCAGCCGAACGCGGGGAACTGAAGCTTTCTTT CASSRTRGTEAFF
TRBJ1-2 TRBV6-5 NA NA TGTGCCAGCAGTCCCCGGCAGGGCAATAACTATGGCTACACCTTC CASSPRQGNNYGYTF
TRBJ1-1 TRBV30 TRBD1 NA TGTGCCTGGAGTGTAGGGACAGGGGTTGAAGCTTTCTTT CAWSVGTGVEAFF
TRBJ2-5 TRBV18 NA NA TGTGCCAGCTCACCTCTAACACAGGTTGAGGTGACCCAGTACTTC CASSPLTQVEVTQYF
TRBJ2-5 TRBV5-8 TRBD2 NA TGTGCCAGCAGCGCTAGCGGGAGGGCCTTAGAGACCCAGTACTTC CASSASGRALETQYF
TRBJ1-1 TRBV2 TRBD1 NA TGTGCCAGCAGAGACCGACAGGGGGCCACTGAAGCTTTCTTT CASRDRQGATEAFF
TRBJ1-4 TRBV6-6 TRBD1 once TGTGCCAGCAGTTACGCCTCCGGGACAGGGTATGAAAAACTGTTTTTT CASSYASGTGYEKLFF
TRBJ1-5 TRBV19 NA once TGTGCCAGTAGTAAGGGGAATCAGCCCCAGCATTTT CASSKGNQPQHF
TRBJ2-3 TRBV19 TRBD2 NA TGTGCCAGTAGTCCCGTTTGGCGGGAGGACGGTACGCAGTATTTT CASSPVWREDGTQYF
TRBJ2-3 TRBV5-1 TRBD1 NA TGCGCCAGCAGCTTGGGACAGGGGTGGGATACGCAGTATTTT CASSLGQGWDTQYF
TRBJ2-5 TRBV6-1 NA NA TGTGCCAGCAGTGATTCTCAGGGCAGAGAGACCCAGTACTTC CASSDSQGRETQYF
TRBJ2-1 TRBV5-4 NA NA TGTGCCAGCAGCCCGGACCCCCAGGGAATTGTAAATGAGCAGTTCTTC CASSPDPQGIVNEQFF
TRBJ1-1 TRBV10-3 NA medium-sized TGTGCCATCAGTGCTCTAGAAGGCCCTGAAGCTTTCTTT CAISALEGPEAFF
TRBJ2-7 TRBV18 TRBD1 NA TGTGCCAGCTCAGCCGGACAGGGGGAACCCTACGAGCAGTACTTC CASSAGQGEPYEQYF
TRBJ1-5 TRBV10-3 NA NA TGTGCCATCAGTGGGGGCAGAAATCAGCCCCAGCATTTT CAISGGRNQPQHF
TRBJ2-1 TRBV7-9 NA NA TGTGCCAGCAGCTTCTCTTACTACAATGAGCAGTTCTTC CASSFSYYNEQFF
TRBJ2-3 TRBV5-1 NA NA TGCGCCAGCTCATTAGCGGAGAACACAGATACGCAGTATTTT CASSLAENTDTQYF
TRBJ1-5 TRBV21-1 NA once TGTGCCAGCAGCAAAGTGGCGGGACAGGGCTATCAGCCCCAGCATTTT CASSKVAGQGYQPQHF
TRBJ2-3 TRBV7-9 TRBD1 NA TGTGCCAGCAGCTCCACCGACAGGGTAGATACGCAGTATTTT CASSSTDRVDTQYF
TRBJ2-3 TRBV2 NA few TGTGCCAGCAGTGAAGCCGGCGCAGGACTTACGCAGTATTTT CASSEAGAGLTQYF
TRBJ2-2 TRBV7-6 NA NA TGTGCCAGCAGCTTACGGGCCGGGGAGCTGTTTTTT CASSLRAGELFF
TRBJ2-3 TRBV7-8 NA NA TGTGCCAGCAGCGGATCAGGGGATACGCAGTATTTT CASSGSGDTQYF
TRBJ1-2 TRBV4-2 NA NA TGTGCCAGCAGCCAAGACCGTCTCTATGGCTACACCTTC CASSQDRLYGYTF
TRBJ2-3 TRBV7-3 NA NA TGTGCCAGCAGCAGACTAGGTTCTCCAGATACGCAGTATTTT CASSRLGSPDTQYF
TRBJ2-7 TRBV5-6 TRBD1 NA TGTGCCAGCAGCTCAACCGGGACAGGGGTCGAGCAGTACTTC CASSSTGTGVEQYF
TRBJ2-3 TRBV9 TRBD2 few TGTGCCAGCAGCGCACCCTTAGCGGGAGTTTTAAATACGCAGTATTTT CASSAPLAGVLNTQYF
TRBJ2-7 TRBV10-3 TRBD2 once TGTGCCATCAGGAGGGGGACTAGCAACGACGAGCAGTACTTC CAIRRGTSNDEQYF
TRBJ2-1 TRBV5-1 TRBD2 NA TGCGCCAGCAGCTTGATTTCGGGTAGCGGGAGTTTATCGAATGAGCAGTTCTTC CASSLISGSGSLSNEQFF
TRBJ2-3 TRBV19 TRBD1 NA TGTGCCAGTAGTGTGACAGGGCCTAGCACAGATACGCAGTATTTT CASSVTGPSTDTQYF
TRBJ2-2 TRBV28 NA few TGTGCCAGCAGTACCAGCCTAAACAGGGATTCCGGGGAGCTGTTTTTT CASSTSLNRDSGELFF
TRBJ2-3 TRBV5-1 TRBD2 NA TGCGCCAGCAGCTTGGACGGCGGGGGGGGGAATACGCAGTATTTT CASSLDGGGGNTQYF
TRBJ1-2 TRBV5-6 TRBD1 NA TGTGCCAGCAGCTACAGACAGGGTCGAAACTATGGCTACACCTTC CASSYRQGRNYGYTF
TRBJ2-5 TRBV5-4 NA NA TGTGCCAGCAGCTTGGTTCTGGCGGGTACAGAGACCCAGTACTTC CASSLVLAGTETQYF
TRBJ2-7 TRBV20-1 NA NA TGCAGTGCTAGTGAACCGGGCGAGCAGTACTTC CSASEPGEQYF
TRBJ2-3 TRBV28 NA NA TGTGCCAGCAGCTTTACAGGGTTAAGCACAGATACGCAGTATTTT CASSFTGLSTDTQYF
TRBJ2-7 TRBV2 TRBD1 NA TGTGCCAGCAGTGGACAGGGGGTTTACGAGCAGTACTTC CASSGQGVYEQYF
TRBJ2-7 TRBV9 NA NA TGTGCCAGCAGTCCCCGTATGGGCACCTACGAGCAGTACTTC CASSPRMGTYEQYF
TRBJ2-7 TRBV9 TRBD1 NA TGTGCCAGCAGCGCCTGGACAGGGGCCGAGCAGTACTTC CASSAWTGAEQYF
TRBJ1-1 TRBV28 NA once TGTGCCAGCAGGACGGGGGGGACTGAAGCTTTCTTT CASRTGGTEAFF
TRBJ2-5 TRBV5-4 TRBD2 NA TGTGCCAGCAGCAAAATGACGGGAGGGTCGGCTCAAGAGACCCAGTACTTC CASSKMTGGSAQETQYF
TRBJ1-2 TRBV10-3 NA NA TGTGCCATCGTTAAACAGGATAACTATGGCTACACCTTC CAIVKQDNYGYTF
TRBJ1-3 TRBV5-6 NA NA TGTGCCAGCCGCAAAAAAGGGAGTTTCGGAAACACCATATATTTT CASRKKGSFGNTIYF